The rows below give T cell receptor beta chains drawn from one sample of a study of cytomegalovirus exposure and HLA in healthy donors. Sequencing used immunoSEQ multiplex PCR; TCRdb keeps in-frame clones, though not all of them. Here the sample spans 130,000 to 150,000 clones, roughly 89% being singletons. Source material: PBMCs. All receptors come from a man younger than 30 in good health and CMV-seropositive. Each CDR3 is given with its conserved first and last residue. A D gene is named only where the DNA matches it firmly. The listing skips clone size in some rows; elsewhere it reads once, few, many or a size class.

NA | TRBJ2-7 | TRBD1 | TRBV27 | CASSFGTGSNEQYF | TGTGCCAGCAGTTTCGGGACAGGTAGTAACGAGCAGTACTTC
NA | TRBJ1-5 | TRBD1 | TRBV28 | CASSLWTGVPNQPQHF | TGTGCCAGCAGTTTATGGACAGGGGTCCCCAATCAGCCCCAGCATTTT
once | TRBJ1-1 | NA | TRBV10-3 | CAIREQGSGTEAFF | TGTGCCATCAGAGAACAGGGATCCGGCACTGAAGCTTTCTTT
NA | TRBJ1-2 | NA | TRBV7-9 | CASSLVTTAGYTF | TGTGCCAGCAGCTTAGTAACAACAGCCGGCTACACCTTC
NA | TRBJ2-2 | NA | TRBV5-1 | CASSQSPDRANTGELFF | TGCGCCAGCAGCCAGAGCCCAGACAGAGCGAACACCGGGGAGCTGTTTTTT
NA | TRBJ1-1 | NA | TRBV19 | CASSSRQVGENTEAFF | TGTGCCAGTAGTTCAAGACAGGTGGGGGAGAACACTGAAGCTTTCTTT
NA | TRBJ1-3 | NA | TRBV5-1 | CASSLAGVGNTIYF | TGCGCCAGCAGCTTGGCAGGGGTAGGAAACACCATATATTTT
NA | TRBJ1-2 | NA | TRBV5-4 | CASLPDSYYGYTF | TGTGCCAGCTTACCTGACAGCTACTATGGCTACACCTTC
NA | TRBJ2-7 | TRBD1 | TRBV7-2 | CASSSLGQGQNEQYF | TGTGCCAGCAGCTCCCTGGGACAGGGACAAAACGAGCAGTACTTC
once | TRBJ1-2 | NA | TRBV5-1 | CASSIDGQNGYTF | TGCGCCAGCAGCATAGACGGACAGAATGGCTACACCTTC
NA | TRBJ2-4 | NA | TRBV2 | CASSFLRESKNIQYF | TGTGCCAGCAGTTTTCTTCGGGAGTCCAAAAACATTCAGTACTTC
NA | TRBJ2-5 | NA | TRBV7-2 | CASSSDRSTKLQETQYF | TGTGCCAGCAGCTCAGATAGGTCGACTAAACTACAAGAGACCCAGTACTTC
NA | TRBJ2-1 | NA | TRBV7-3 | CASSLGHSGNEQFF | TGTGCCAGCAGCTTAGGACATTCAGGCAATGAGCAGTTCTTC
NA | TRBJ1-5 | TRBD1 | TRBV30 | CAWSVSWQGASNQPQHF | TGTGCCTGGAGTGTATCTTGGCAGGGGGCCTCTAATCAGCCCCAGCATTTT
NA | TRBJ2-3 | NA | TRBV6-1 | CASCLLIASTDTQYF | TGTGCCAGCTGCCTATTAATCGCTAGCACAGATACGCAGTATTTT
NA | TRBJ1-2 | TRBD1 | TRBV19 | CASSPRTGGGYGYTF | TGTGCCAGTAGTCCCCGGACAGGGGGAGGGTATGGCTACACCTTC
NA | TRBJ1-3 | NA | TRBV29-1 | CSVESSSGNTIYF | TGCAGCGTTGAAAGTAGCTCTGGAAACACCATATATTTT
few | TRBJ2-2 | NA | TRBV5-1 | CASSEFGTPIGGELFF | TGCGCCAGCAGCGAATTCGGGACTCCTATTGGCGGGGAGCTGTTTTTT
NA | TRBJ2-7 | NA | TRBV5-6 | CASSLSGTYEQYF | TGTGCCAGCAGCTTGTCCGGGACTTACGAGCAGTACTTC
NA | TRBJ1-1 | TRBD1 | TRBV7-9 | CASSPTGDAVVTEAFF | TGTGCCAGCAGCCCCACAGGGGACGCGGTGGTGACTGAAGCTTTCTTT